This T cell receptor beta chain was found in a study of identical twins listed by TCRdb under 2016. About the full investigation: To test whether fetal clonotypes persist, the study used deep sequencing on TCR alpha and beta repertoires from monozygotic twins, unrelated adults of various ages, and cord blood. To rule out contamination, the twin experiments were replicated at different times with different library preparation protocols. Findings and caveats that apply to the study as a whole: Zero-insertion analyses could be partly confounded by invariant T cells such as MAIT and iNKT, though diverse VJ usage argued against such confounding for most clonotypes. Abundant cord blood beta clonotypes carried fewer insertions; young adult naive repertoires showed a weaker similar trend, while memory repertoires showed none. In monozygotic twins, recombination models systematically underestimated out-of-frame TCR alpha sharing, but the models matched the sharing seen between unrelated individuals. Compared with coincidental sharing between unrelated individuals, out-of-frame TCR alpha sequences shared between twins had an excess of sequences with low generation probability. In beta out-of-frame sequences, excess twin sharing was weaker, because having fewer shared sequences lowered the signal-to-noise ratio. Because the same donors could not be followed over many years, conclusions were based on cross-sectional statistical analysis.

Libraries came from 5' RACE. The sequencer was an Illumina HiSeq 2000. Template switching added a universal primer binding site, and the final cDNA carried a unique molecular identifier that allowed TCR cDNA molecules to be counted accurately. Specific primers in the conserved constant-segment region were used to synthesize first-strand cDNA for TCR alpha and beta chains. To control for contamination, every cDNA library carried two barcodes: a SMART-Mk sample barcode plus Illumina barcodes. TruSeq adapter sequences along with Illumina sample barcodes were introduced in two successive PCR steps. Sequencing of the TCR alpha and beta cDNA libraries was done on the Illumina HiSeq platform using custom primers. On the study's bioinformatics: MiGEC was used to process raw reads and extract unique molecular identifiers, and MiXCR was used to find CDR3 positions. Recombination models were inferred per individual with the repgenHMM and IGoR tools using an EM algorithm. Shared clonotype analysis was performed with the tcR package in R, normalizing sharing by the product of cloneset sizes. To study raw recombination free of thymic and clonal selection effects, out-of-frame nonproductive sequences were analyzed. Through fastp at Q25 and MiXCR, TCRdb rebuilt clones from the public reads, retaining in-frame beta chains. Identical CDR3 proteins give one entry, which carries the most common genes and DNA. The V and J calls shown here were made by TCRdb, not taken from the authors' results. Present in this sample are around 340,000 distinct CDR3 sequences, 10% to 15% of which were seen just once. The top ten clones comprise approximately 7.6% of the sample.

This clonotype was counted only a few times. Its antigen specificity is not known. No base quality information exists; no much larger clone differs at one position. All donors were healthy Caucasians. Three pairs of female monozygotic twins, all aged roughly 18 to 29 years, made up the twin cohort. CD4+ and CD8+ T cell populations were isolated with positive isolation kits from Invitrogen. The germline V gene supplies CDR1 KGHDR and CDR2 SFDVKD. The CDR3, cysteine through phenylalanine, is 16 amino acids long. Of the read, only the CDR3 DNA is kept; its 48 bases are in frame from base 1. Germline trimming: 3 bases from V, 8 bases from J; junction bases outside gene matches: 10. The same data also went into a second study, on yellow fever vaccine responses in identical twins. The second study reports: According to the authors, the vaccine-induced T cell response in identical twins seemed to be partly convergent and partly specific to each individual. Focusing on identical twins, the study followed the T cell clones that responded to the vaccine, and did so with precision.

This TCR came from a woman younger than 35 in good health. Sequenced sample: CD8+ T cells sorted from blood. The rearrangement joined TRBV24-1 to TRBJ2-1; 9 middle bases align to TRBD1. The nucleotide sequence reads TGTGCCACCAGTGATGTTCGGACAGGGGCTCGGTATGAGCAGTTCTTC. Its amino acids are CATSDVRTGARYEQFF.